Detailed here is one T cell receptor (beta chain). A second about 7 to 12 cycle PCR used barcoded and J-beta primers. In TCRdb, the 5' RACE reads were re-called with MiXCR into one record per CDR3 protein. The sample gives about 780,000 distinct CDR3 sequences, around 50% of which show up once; approximately 18% is in the top ten. The record originates from a study of blood T cells in healthy people across ages. Study-level background: Researchers report that template switching captured about one barcoded beta molecule per two T cells.

Ten milliliters was the volume of peripheral blood drawn from each donor. Germline-derived CDR1 and CDR2 are MDHEN and SYDVKM. The trim removed 6 bases at V and 5 bases at J, leaving 6 bases unmatched. This CDR3 region has 15 residues. The source material was blood. The genes are TRBV28 and TRBJ2-1; the match to TRBD2 covers 11 bases. The origin of this receptor is a man of 80 years or more in good health. CDR3 loop: CASRTTSGANNEQFF. The CDR3 DNA is TGTGCCAGCAGAACGACTAGCGGGGCGAACAATGAGCAGTTCTTC.